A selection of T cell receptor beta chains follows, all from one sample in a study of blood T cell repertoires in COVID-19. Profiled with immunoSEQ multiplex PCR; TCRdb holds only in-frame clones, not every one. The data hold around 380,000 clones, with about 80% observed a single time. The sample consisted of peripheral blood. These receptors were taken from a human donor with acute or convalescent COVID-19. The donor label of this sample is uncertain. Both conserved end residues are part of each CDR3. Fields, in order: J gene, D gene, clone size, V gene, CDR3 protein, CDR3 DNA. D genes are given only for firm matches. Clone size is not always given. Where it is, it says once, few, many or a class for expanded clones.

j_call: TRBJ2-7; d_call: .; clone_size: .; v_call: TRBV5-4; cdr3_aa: CASSFQGGTYEQYF; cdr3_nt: TGTGCCAGCAGCTTCCAGGGTGGGACCTACGAGCAGTACTTC
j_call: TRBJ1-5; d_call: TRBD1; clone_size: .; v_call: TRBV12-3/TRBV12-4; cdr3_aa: CASSRDRGQPQHF; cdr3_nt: TGTGCCAGCAGCCGGGACAGGGGTCAGCCCCAGCATTTT
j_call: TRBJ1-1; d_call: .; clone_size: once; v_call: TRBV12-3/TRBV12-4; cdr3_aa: CASSSTLLTEAFF; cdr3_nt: TGTGCCAGCAGTTCCACGCTACTCACTGAAGCTTTCTTT
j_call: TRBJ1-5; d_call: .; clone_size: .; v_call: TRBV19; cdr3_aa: CASSMVGSQFYQPQHF; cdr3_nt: TGTGCCAGTAGTATGGTTGGCAGTCAATTTTATCAGCCCCAGCATTTT
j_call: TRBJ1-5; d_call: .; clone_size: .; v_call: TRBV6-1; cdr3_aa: CASSEGYYSNQPQHF; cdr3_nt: TGTGCCAGCAGTGAAGGGTACTATAGCAATCAGCCCCAGCATTTT
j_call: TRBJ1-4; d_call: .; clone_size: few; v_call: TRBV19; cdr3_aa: CASSGTVATNEKLFF; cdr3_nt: TGTGCCAGTAGTGGAACAGTTGCAACTAATGAAAAACTGTTTTTT
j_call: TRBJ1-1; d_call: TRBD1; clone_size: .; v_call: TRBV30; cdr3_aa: CAWKKGQPRTEAFF; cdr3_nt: TGTGCCTGGAAGAAGGGACAGCCGAGAACTGAAGCTTTCTTT
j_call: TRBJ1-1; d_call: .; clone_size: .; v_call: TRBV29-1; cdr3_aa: CSVVSTNTEAFF; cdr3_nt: TGCAGCGTTGTGAGTACGAACACTGAAGCTTTCTTT
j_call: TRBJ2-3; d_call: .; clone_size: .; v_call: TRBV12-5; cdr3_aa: CASGLGALVADTQYF; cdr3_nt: TGTGCTAGTGGTTTGGGAGCCTTGGTTGCAGATACGCAGTATTTT
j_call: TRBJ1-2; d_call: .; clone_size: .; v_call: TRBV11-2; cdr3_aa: CASSLDREGAHTF; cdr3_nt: TGTGCCAGCAGCTTAGATAGGGAAGGGGCACACACCTTC
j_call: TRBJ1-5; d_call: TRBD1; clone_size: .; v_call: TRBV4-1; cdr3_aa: CASSRDRAEYSNQPQHF; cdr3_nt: TGCGCCAGCAGCCGGGACAGGGCAGAGTATAGCAATCAGCCCCAGCATTTT
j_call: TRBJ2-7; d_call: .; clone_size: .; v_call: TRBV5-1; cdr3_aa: CASRLGTLNEQYF; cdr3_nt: TGCGCCAGCAGGCTCGGGACTTTAAACGAGCAGTACTTC
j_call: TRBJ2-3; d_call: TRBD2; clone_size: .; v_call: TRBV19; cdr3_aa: CASSLALAGGRDTQYF; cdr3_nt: TGTGCCAGTAGTTTAGCCCTAGCGGGAGGAAGAGATACGCAGTATTTT
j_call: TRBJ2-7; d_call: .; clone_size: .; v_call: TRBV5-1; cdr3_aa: CASSLNQNYVQYF; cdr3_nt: TGCGCCAGCAGCTTAAACCAAAACTACGTGCAGTACTTC
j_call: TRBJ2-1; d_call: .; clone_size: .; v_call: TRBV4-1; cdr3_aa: CASSRLVVFSYNEQFF; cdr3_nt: TGCGCCAGCAGCCGACTAGTCGTTTTCTCCTACAATGAGCAGTTCTTC
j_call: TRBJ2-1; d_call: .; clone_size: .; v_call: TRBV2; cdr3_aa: CASSVQQFNEQFF; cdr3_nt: TGTGCCAGCAGTGTGCAACAATTCAATGAGCAGTTCTTC
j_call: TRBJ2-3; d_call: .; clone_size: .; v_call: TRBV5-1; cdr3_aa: CASHHTDTQYF; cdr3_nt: TGCGCCAGCCATCACACAGATACGCAGTATTTT
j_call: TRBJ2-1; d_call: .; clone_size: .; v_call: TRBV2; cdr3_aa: CASSERAGGGNEQFF; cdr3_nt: TGTGCCAGCAGTGAACGGGCAGGGGGAGGCAATGAGCAGTTCTTC
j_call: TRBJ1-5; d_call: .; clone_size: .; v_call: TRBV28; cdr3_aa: CASSLGQLGYSNQPQHF; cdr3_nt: TGTGCCAGCAGTTTAGGGCAGTTAGGATATAGCAATCAGCCCCAGCATTTT
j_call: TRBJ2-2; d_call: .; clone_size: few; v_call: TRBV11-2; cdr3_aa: CASSLGFSGIHPGELFF; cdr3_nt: TGTGCCAGCAGCTTAGGCTTTTCGGGGATTCATCCCGGGGAGCTGTTTTTT
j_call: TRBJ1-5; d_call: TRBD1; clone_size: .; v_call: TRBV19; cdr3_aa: CASSRQGFGQPQHF; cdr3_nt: TGTGCCAGTAGCAGACAGGGGTTTGGTCAGCCCCAGCATTTT
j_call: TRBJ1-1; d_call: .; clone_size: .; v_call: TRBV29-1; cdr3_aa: CSVGGGEIEAFF; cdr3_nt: TGCAGCGTTGGGGGAGGGGAGATTGAAGCTTTCTTT
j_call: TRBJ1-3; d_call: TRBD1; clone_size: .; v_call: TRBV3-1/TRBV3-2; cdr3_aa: CASRNRGYSDTIYF; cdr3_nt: TGTGCCAGCAGGAACAGGGGGTATTCAGACACCATATATTTT
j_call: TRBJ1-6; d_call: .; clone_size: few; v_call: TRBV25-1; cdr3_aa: CASSELRHRNSPLHF; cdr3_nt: TGTGCCAGCAGTGAATTAAGACATCGCAATTCACCCCTCCACTTT
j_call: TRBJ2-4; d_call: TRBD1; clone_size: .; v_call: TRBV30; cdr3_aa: CAWNRGTNIQYF; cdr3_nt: TGTGCCTGGAACAGGGGAACGAACATTCAGTACTTC
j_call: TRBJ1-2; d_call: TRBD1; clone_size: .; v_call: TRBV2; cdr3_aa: CASRGTGVNYGYTF; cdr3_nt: TGTGCCAGCAGGGGAACAGGGGTTAACTATGGCTACACCTTC
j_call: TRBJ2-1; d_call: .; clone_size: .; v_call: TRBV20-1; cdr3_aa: CSAAPGTDQFF; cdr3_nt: TGCAGTGCAGCCCCCGGGACTGACCAGTTCTTC
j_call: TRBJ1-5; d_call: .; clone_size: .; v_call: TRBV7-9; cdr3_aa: CASSRGFQPQHF; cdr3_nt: TGTGCCAGCAGCCGGGGATTTCAGCCCCAGCATTTT
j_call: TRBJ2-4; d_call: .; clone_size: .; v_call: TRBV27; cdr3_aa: CASSRGMGNIQYF; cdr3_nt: TGTGCCAGCAGTCGGGGGATGGGGAACATTCAGTACTTC
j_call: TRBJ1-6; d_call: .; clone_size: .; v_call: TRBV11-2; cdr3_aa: CASGHPYNSPLHF; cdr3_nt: TGTGCCAGCGGACACCCCTATAATTCACCCCTCCACTTT
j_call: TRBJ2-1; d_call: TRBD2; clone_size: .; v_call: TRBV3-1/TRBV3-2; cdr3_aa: CASSQGSVLSGGAEEQFF; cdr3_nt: TGTGCCAGCAGCCAAGGTTCCGTTTTGAGCGGGGGGGCGGAGGAGCAGTTCTTC
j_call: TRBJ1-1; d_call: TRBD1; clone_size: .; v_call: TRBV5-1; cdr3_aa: CASSPGTAKLRNTEAFF; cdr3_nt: TGCGCCAGCAGCCCAGGGACAGCGAAATTACGGAACACTGAAGCTTTCTTT
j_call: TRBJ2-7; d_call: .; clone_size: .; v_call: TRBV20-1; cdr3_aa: CSVYSSYEQYF; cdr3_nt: TGCAGTGTTTATAGCTCCTACGAGCAGTACTTC
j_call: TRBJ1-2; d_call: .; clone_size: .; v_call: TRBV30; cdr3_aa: CAWSLRRAIGYTF; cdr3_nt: TGTGCCTGGAGCCTACGCAGGGCTATCGGCTACACCTTC
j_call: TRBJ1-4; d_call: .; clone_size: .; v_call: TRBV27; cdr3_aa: CASRGGPTNEKLFF; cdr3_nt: TGTGCCAGCAGGGGGGGGCCAACTAATGAAAAACTGTTTTTT
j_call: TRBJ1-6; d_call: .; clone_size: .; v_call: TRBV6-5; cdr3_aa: CASRRETGRPLHF; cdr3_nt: TGTGCCAGCAGACGAGAGACAGGCCGACCCCTCCACTTT
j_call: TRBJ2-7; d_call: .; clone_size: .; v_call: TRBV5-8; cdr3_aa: CASSLASPASDSYFSYEQYF; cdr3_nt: TGTGCCAGCAGCTTGGCCTCCCCAGCAAGCGACAGTTACTTCTCCTACGAGCAGTACTTC
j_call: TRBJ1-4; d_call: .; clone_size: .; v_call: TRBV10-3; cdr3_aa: CAISGGQPNEKLFF; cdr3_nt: TGTGCCATCAGTGGAGGACAGCCTAATGAAAAACTGTTTTTT
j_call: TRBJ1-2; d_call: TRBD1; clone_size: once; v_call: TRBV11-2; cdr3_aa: CASSLEGQGRDGYTF; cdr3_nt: TGTGCCAGCAGCTTAGAAGGACAGGGAAGGGATGGCTACACCTTC
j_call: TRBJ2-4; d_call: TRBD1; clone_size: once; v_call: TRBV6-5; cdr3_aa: CASSYSPGQKNIQYF; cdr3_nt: TGTGCCAGCAGTTATTCACCGGGACAGAAAAACATTCAGTACTTC
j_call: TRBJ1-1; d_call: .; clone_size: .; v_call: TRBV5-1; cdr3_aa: CASSSTGMNTEAFF; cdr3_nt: TGCGCCAGCAGCTCGACAGGCATGAACACTGAAGCTTTCTTT
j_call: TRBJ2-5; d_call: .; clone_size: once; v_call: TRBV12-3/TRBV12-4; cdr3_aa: CASSSWETQYF; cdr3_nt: TGTGCCAGCAGTAGCTGGGAGACCCAGTACTTC